This is a list of T cell receptor beta chains from one sample in a study of blood T cell repertoires in COVID-19. TCRdb's table, derived via immunoSEQ multiplex PCR, lists solely in-frame clones and lacks some. The sample records about 160,000 clones, under 90% being singletons. What was sequenced was PBMCs or T cells enriched from blood (not recorded which). Every receptor here comes from a man in his fifties or sixties who had recovered from COVID-19. Both conserved end residues are part of each CDR3. The order of the fields is V gene, J gene, D gene, clone size, CDR3 DNA, CDR3 protein. D genes are given only for firm matches. Clone sizes are given selectively: once, few, many, or a class where the clone is expanded.

v_gene: TRBV9; j_gene: TRBJ2-2; d_gene: TRBD2; abundance: few; CDR3nt: TGTGCCAGCAGCAAAACCGGGACTAGCGGTACCGGGGAGCTGTTTTTT; CDR3aa: CASSKTGTSGTGELFF
v_gene: TRBV9; j_gene: TRBJ1-3; d_gene: NA; abundance: NA; CDR3nt: TGTGCCAGCAGCCCGTCTGGGGGCTACTCTGGAAACACCATATATTTT; CDR3aa: CASSPSGGYSGNTIYF
v_gene: TRBV20-1; j_gene: TRBJ1-1; d_gene: NA; abundance: NA; CDR3nt: TGCAGTGCGAAACAACGAATAGAAGCTTTCTTT; CDR3aa: CSAKQRIEAFF
v_gene: TRBV5-1; j_gene: TRBJ1-5; d_gene: NA; abundance: NA; CDR3nt: TGCGCCAGCAGCCGGGACAACTTAAATCAGCCCCAGCATTTT; CDR3aa: CASSRDNLNQPQHF
v_gene: TRBV27; j_gene: TRBJ1-4; d_gene: TRBD1; abundance: once; CDR3nt: TGTGCCAGCAGCCGAGGACAGGGAAGTGTAACTAATGAAAAACTGTTTTTT; CDR3aa: CASSRGQGSVTNEKLFF
v_gene: TRBV4-1; j_gene: TRBJ1-2; d_gene: TRBD1; abundance: NA; CDR3nt: TGCGCCAGCAGCCAAGCTGCAGGGGGCTACTATGGCTACACCTTC; CDR3aa: CASSQAAGGYYGYTF
v_gene: TRBV28; j_gene: TRBJ1-1; d_gene: NA; abundance: NA; CDR3nt: TGTGCCAGCAGTTCGGCAAAACTAAGGACAATTAAGAACACTGAAGCTTTCTTT; CDR3aa: CASSSAKLRTIKNTEAFF
v_gene: TRBV7-8; j_gene: TRBJ2-7; d_gene: NA; abundance: NA; CDR3nt: TGTGCCAGCAGCCACGGTGCAGGCTACGAGCAGTACTTC; CDR3aa: CASSHGAGYEQYF
v_gene: TRBV18; j_gene: TRBJ2-7; d_gene: NA; abundance: NA; CDR3nt: TGTGCCAGCTCACCCCTGGACGGGAGCTCCTACGAGCAGTACTTC; CDR3aa: CASSPLDGSSYEQYF
v_gene: TRBV7-7; j_gene: TRBJ2-2; d_gene: TRBD2; abundance: NA; CDR3nt: TGTGCTAGCAGCTTTTCCGGACTAGCGGGAGATCTGGGGGAGCTGTTTTTT; CDR3aa: CASSFSGLAGDLGELFF
v_gene: TRBV7-8; j_gene: TRBJ2-1; d_gene: TRBD2; abundance: NA; CDR3nt: TGTGCCAGCAGCCTTAGCGGGAGAGTTGACAATGAGCAGTTCTTC; CDR3aa: CASSLSGRVDNEQFF
v_gene: TRBV6-6; j_gene: TRBJ2-2; d_gene: TRBD1; abundance: NA; CDR3nt: TGTGCCAGCAGGGGTGGACAGGGGGCCGGGGAGCTGTTTTTT; CDR3aa: CASRGGQGAGELFF
v_gene: TRBV3-1/TRBV3-2; j_gene: TRBJ1-6; d_gene: NA; abundance: NA; CDR3nt: TGTGCCAGCGGCTTACGGGAATTCACCCTCCACTTT; CDR3aa: CASGLREFTLHF
v_gene: TRBV7-3; j_gene: TRBJ2-2; d_gene: NA; abundance: NA; CDR3nt: TGTGCCAGCAGCTTAGAGGGGGTACCGAACACCGGGGAGCTGTTTTTT; CDR3aa: CASSLEGVPNTGELFF
v_gene: TRBV29-1; j_gene: TRBJ2-6; d_gene: NA; abundance: NA; CDR3nt: TGCAGCGTCGTGACAGAGATAGTAACTGGGGCCAACGTCCTGACTTTC; CDR3aa: CSVVTEIVTGANVLTF
v_gene: TRBV7-2; j_gene: TRBJ1-2; d_gene: NA; abundance: few; CDR3nt: TGTGCCAGCAGCTTGGCCGGGAAGGGTAACTATGGCTACACCTTC; CDR3aa: CASSLAGKGNYGYTF
v_gene: TRBV6-5; j_gene: TRBJ1-5; d_gene: NA; abundance: NA; CDR3nt: TGTGCCAGCAGTCGCGACAGATCCAATCAGCCCCAGCATTTT; CDR3aa: CASSRDRSNQPQHF
v_gene: TRBV24-1; j_gene: TRBJ1-6; d_gene: NA; abundance: NA; CDR3nt: TGTGCCACCAGTGATGCACAGGATAATTCACCCCTCCACTTT; CDR3aa: CATSDAQDNSPLHF
v_gene: TRBV10-1; j_gene: TRBJ2-2; d_gene: TRBD2; abundance: NA; CDR3nt: TGCGCCAGCAGTGAGTCGCATGGACTAGCGGGTTCGACCGGGGAGCTGTTTTTT; CDR3aa: CASSESHGLAGSTGELFF
v_gene: TRBV7-9; j_gene: TRBJ2-2; d_gene: NA; abundance: NA; CDR3nt: TGTGCCAGCAGCCCCGGACAGAACACCGGGGAGCTGTTTTTT; CDR3aa: CASSPGQNTGELFF
v_gene: TRBV5-6; j_gene: TRBJ2-2; d_gene: NA; abundance: once; CDR3nt: TGTGCCAGCAGCTTGGTACCGGTCGGGGAGCTGTTTTTT; CDR3aa: CASSLVPVGELFF
v_gene: TRBV5-1; j_gene: TRBJ1-5; d_gene: NA; abundance: NA; CDR3nt: TGCGCCAGCAGCTTGGACGGAGCCTTTAATCAGCCCCAGCATTTT; CDR3aa: CASSLDGAFNQPQHF
v_gene: TRBV7-6; j_gene: TRBJ2-2; d_gene: TRBD1; abundance: NA; CDR3nt: TGTGCCAGCAGCTTAACAGGGGTTGGCGGGACCGGGGAGCTGTTTTTT; CDR3aa: CASSLTGVGGTGELFF
v_gene: TRBV12-5; j_gene: TRBJ2-6; d_gene: NA; abundance: NA; CDR3nt: TGTGCTAGTGGTTTTCAACGGGGAGGCCTCGATGATGCTGGGGCCAACGTCCTGACTTTC; CDR3aa: CASGFQRGGLDDAGANVLTF
v_gene: TRBV5-1; j_gene: TRBJ1-2; d_gene: NA; abundance: NA; CDR3nt: TGCGCCAGCAGTTTTATTAGTCCGCATATGGGTCGTAACCCTGGAGAGGATGGCTACACCTTC; CDR3aa: CASSFISPHMGRNPGEDGYTF
v_gene: TRBV9; j_gene: TRBJ2-4; d_gene: TRBD2; abundance: many; CDR3nt: TGTGCCAGCAGCGCAGGGACTAGCGGAAATATTCAGTACTTC; CDR3aa: CASSAGTSGNIQYF
v_gene: TRBV27; j_gene: TRBJ2-1; d_gene: NA; abundance: NA; CDR3nt: TGTGCCAGCAGTTTTAACCGGAACAGGCCTCGGAATGAGCAGTTCTTC; CDR3aa: CASSFNRNRPRNEQFF
v_gene: TRBV30; j_gene: TRBJ2-6; d_gene: TRBD1; abundance: NA; CDR3nt: TGTGCCTGGAGTGTGGACAGGGGGCACCCTGGGGCCAACGTCCTGACTTTC; CDR3aa: CAWSVDRGHPGANVLTF
v_gene: TRBV28; j_gene: TRBJ1-2; d_gene: NA; abundance: few; CDR3nt: TGTGCCAGCAGTTTAACCGGGATTGGCTACACCTTC; CDR3aa: CASSLTGIGYTF
v_gene: TRBV21-1; j_gene: TRBJ1-2; d_gene: NA; abundance: NA; CDR3nt: TGTGCCGACCCCGGCAGGGAATGCGGCTATGGCTACACCTTC; CDR3aa: CADPGRECGYGYTF
v_gene: TRBV11-2; j_gene: TRBJ1-6; d_gene: NA; abundance: NA; CDR3nt: TGTGCCAGCAGCGCTGGGGCTGGACCCCTCCACTTT; CDR3aa: CASSAGAGPLHF
v_gene: TRBV19; j_gene: TRBJ2-3; d_gene: NA; abundance: NA; CDR3nt: TGTGCCAGTAGTATGTCGGGAACAGATACGCAGTATTTT; CDR3aa: CASSMSGTDTQYF
v_gene: TRBV2; j_gene: TRBJ1-2; d_gene: NA; abundance: NA; CDR3nt: TGTGCCAGCAGTGAAGTCCTTGCGGAAGGCTACACCTTC; CDR3aa: CASSEVLAEGYTF
v_gene: TRBV14; j_gene: TRBJ2-5; d_gene: TRBD1; abundance: NA; CDR3nt: TGTGCCAGCAGCCAACCAGGGGGTCGGGAGACCCAGTACTTC; CDR3aa: CASSQPGGRETQYF
v_gene: TRBV5-1; j_gene: TRBJ1-3; d_gene: NA; abundance: few; CDR3nt: TGCGCCAGCAGCCTCCAACAGAGTGACGGAAACACCATATATTTT; CDR3aa: CASSLQQSDGNTIYF
v_gene: TRBV6-2/TRBV6-3; j_gene: TRBJ2-1; d_gene: TRBD1; abundance: NA; CDR3nt: TGTGCCAGCAGTTACCCGACAGGGGGCGCGTACAATGAGCAGTTCTTC; CDR3aa: CASSYPTGGAYNEQFF
v_gene: TRBV7-7; j_gene: TRBJ2-2; d_gene: NA; abundance: NA; CDR3nt: TGTGCTACCACGAGAAACGCGAACACCGGGGAGCTGTTTTTT; CDR3aa: CATTRNANTGELFF